The clone carrying this TCR beta chain was detected many times. Its specificity is not known. This entry belongs to a study of T-cell memory formation after mild COVID-19. Overall study: The TCR clusters were mostly specific to one donor.

Germline assignment: CDR1 SGHTA and CDR2 FQGNSA. V lost 6 bases, J lost 4 bases, and 10 bases stayed unmatched. The CDR3 covers 15 residues. TCRdb processed the 5' RACE reads anew with MiXCR; each CDR3 protein has one entry. The sample lists under 150,000 distinct CDR3 sequences, 22% seen once, with about 38% in the top ten. Study results and limitations: Some responding clones appeared in pre-infection memory, suggesting cross-reactive memory joined.

The specimen was PBMCs or a T cell subset sorted from them (not recorded which). This rearrangement joins TRBV7-2 to TRBJ2-5, with 8 bases that match TRBD2. This TCR was sampled from a man between 18 and 29 years old who had mild COVID-19 (a few samples of this study predate the infection). Cell type and time point are not known. The CDR3 region is CASSPWGLDGETQYF. The CDR3 region has the DNA TGTGCCAGCAGTCCCTGGGGACTAGACGGAGAGACCCAGTACTTC.